This section outlines one TCR beta chain sequence together with its context. Many counts were recorded for this clone. It lacks a known antigen. Per-base qualities were not stored, and no clone one base away is much larger. This specimen belongs to a study of blood T cell repertoires in COVID-19 (dated by TCRdb to about 2020). Background on the whole study: Collaborator samples came from the United States, Italy and Spain and covered acute and convalescent phases of COVID-19. The dataset comprised deeply sampled blood TCRbeta repertoires from subjects exposed to, actively infected with, or recovered from COVID-19. HLA class I and class II types, where available, came from metadata supplied by the sample provider rather than from assay-based typing. The material from the prospective study consisted of cDNA or gDNA derived from T cells, B-cell-depleted T cells, or PBMCs. Sample metadata almost always included a de-identified subject ID, COVID-19 status, age in years and sex. The samples were drawn from two sources: the first 160 participants of the ongoing ImmuneRACE study, and about 1,300 subjects contributed by 6 global collaborators. The repertoires were released in a freely available public database intended as a resource for research on the immune response to SARS-CoV-2.

V is clipped by 4 bases and J by 3 bases, and the sequence between their germline boundaries is 16 bases long. As encoded in the germline V gene, CDR1 is SGHDN while CDR2 is FVKESK. The CDR3 covers 16 residues, taking in both the cysteine and the phenylalanine. CDR3 DNA is the only sequence kept; it has 48 bases, read in frame from the first base. Enrolling through a virtual design, the prospective study's participants ranged in age from about 18 to 100 years and lived across roughly 24 United States geographic areas. To assign participants to cohorts, the prospective study relied on clinical history that participants themselves reported in a screening survey and a study questionnaire. A participant counted as exposed if, within 2 weeks of entering the study, that participant had been in contact with someone who had a PCR-confirmed or clinician-diagnosed COVID-19 case. In the prospective study, mobile phlebotomists collected whole blood, serum and a nasopharyngeal or oropharyngeal swab from each participant. Over a roughly two-month period, participants in the prospective study had the option of providing additional blood draws and questionnaires. Blood samples from the prospective study were shipped frozen or at room temperature prior to DNA extraction.

Summary of the overall study and its limitations: How much clinical and demographic metadata was included differed by source and by participant, and the metadata was provided uncurated.

TCRbeta CDR3 regions were amplified from genomic DNA by means of the immunoSEQ Assay, a bias-controlled multiplex PCR. The authors' analysis ran thus. The number of nucleated cells in each sample was estimated from the amplification of reference gene primers within the assay. To quantify the absolute abundance of each unique TCRbeta CDR3 rearrangement, sequence reads were collapsed and filtered. For each sample, productive Simpson clonality was calculated as the square root of Simpson's diversity index over productive rearrangements. TCRdb obtained this table from immuneACCESS and retained in-frame rearrangements with V and J assigned. These tables miss some clones; where compared with another copy, unresolved V genes account for less than half of the shortfall, and the remainder is unexplained. The V and J calls and the clone size are those of that table, but D and trimming were determined from the DNA. This sample holds 250,000 or so clones; about nine tenths were observed only once. Of the sample, 0.87% is held by the ten largest clones.

The sequence links TRBV14 to TRBJ1-5, and perhaps TRBD1 as D gene, on 6 matching bases. Sequenced input: PBMCs or T cells enriched from blood (not recorded which). The TCR was taken from a man aged 50-60 years who had been exposed to COVID-19. The sequenced DNA is TGTGCCAGCAGCCCGAGGACAGTTCCAATCAATCAGCCCCAGCATTTT. Its protein product is CASSPRTVPINQPQHF.